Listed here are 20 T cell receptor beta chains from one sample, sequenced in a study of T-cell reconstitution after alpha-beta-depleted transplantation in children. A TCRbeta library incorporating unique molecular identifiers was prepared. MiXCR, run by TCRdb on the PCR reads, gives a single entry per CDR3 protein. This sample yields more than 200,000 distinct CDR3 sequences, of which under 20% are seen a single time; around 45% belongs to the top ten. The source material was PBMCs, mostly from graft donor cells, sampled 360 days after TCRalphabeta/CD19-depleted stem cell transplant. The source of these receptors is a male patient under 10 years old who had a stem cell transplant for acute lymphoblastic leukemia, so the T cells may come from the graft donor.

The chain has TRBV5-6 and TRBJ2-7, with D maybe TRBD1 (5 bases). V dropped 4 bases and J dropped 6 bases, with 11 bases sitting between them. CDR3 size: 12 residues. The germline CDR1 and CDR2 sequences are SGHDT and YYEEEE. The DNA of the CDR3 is TGTGCCAGCAGCCGTCTACAGGCCGAGCAGTACTTC. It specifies CASSRLQAEQYF.

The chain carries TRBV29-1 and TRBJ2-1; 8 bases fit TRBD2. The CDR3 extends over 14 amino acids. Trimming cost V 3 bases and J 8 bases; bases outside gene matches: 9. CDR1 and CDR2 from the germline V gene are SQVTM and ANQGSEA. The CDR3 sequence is CSVDRGGIVHEQFF. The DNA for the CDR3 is TGCAGCGTTGACCGGGGGGGCATAGTTCATGAGCAGTTCTTC.

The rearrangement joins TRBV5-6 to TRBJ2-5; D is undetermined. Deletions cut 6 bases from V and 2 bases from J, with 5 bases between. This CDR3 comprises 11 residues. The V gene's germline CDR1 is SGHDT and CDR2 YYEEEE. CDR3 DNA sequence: TGTGCCAGCACCAAACAAGAGACCCAGTACTTC. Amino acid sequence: CASTKQETQYF.

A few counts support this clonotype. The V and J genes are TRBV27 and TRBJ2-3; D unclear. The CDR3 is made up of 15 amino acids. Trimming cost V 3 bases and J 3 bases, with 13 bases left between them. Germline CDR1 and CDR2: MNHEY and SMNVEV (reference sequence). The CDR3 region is CASSFKGTRTDTQYF. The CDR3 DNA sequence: TGTGCCAGCAGTTTTAAGGGAACCCGGACAGATACGCAGTATTTT.

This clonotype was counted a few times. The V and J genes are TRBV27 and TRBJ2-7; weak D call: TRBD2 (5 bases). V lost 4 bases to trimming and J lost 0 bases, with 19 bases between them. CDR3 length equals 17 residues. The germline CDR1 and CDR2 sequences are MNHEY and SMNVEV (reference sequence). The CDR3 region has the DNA TGTGCCAGCAGTTCCGGAGGTTTAGGTCAAGCCTCCTACGAGCAGTACTTC. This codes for CASSSGGLGQASYEQYF.

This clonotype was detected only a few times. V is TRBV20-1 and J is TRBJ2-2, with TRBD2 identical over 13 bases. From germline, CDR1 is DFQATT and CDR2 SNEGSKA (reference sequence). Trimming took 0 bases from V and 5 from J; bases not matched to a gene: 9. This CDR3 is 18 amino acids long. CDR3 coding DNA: TGCAGTGCTAGAGATCTACTAGCGGGAGGGCCTAGTACCGGGGAGCTGTTTTTT. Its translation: CSARDLLAGGPSTGELFF.

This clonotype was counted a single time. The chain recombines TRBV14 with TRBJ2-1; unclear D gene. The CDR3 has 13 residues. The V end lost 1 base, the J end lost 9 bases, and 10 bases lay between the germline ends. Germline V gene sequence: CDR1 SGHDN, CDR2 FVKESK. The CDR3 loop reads CASSQAVLSEQFF. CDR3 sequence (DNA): TGTGCCAGCAGCCAAGCAGTATTGTCTGAGCAGTTCTTC.

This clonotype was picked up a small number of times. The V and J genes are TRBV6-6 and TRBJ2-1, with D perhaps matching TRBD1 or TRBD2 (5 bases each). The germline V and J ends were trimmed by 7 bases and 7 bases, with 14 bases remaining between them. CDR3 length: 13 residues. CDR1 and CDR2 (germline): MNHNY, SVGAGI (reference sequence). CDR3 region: CASIMGDWNEQFF. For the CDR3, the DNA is TGTGCCAGCATAATGGGGGATTGGAATGAGCAGTTCTTC.

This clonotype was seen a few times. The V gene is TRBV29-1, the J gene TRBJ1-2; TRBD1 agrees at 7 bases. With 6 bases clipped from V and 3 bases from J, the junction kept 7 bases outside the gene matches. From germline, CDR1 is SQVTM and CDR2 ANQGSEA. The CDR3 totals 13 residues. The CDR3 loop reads CSVRTGADYGYTF. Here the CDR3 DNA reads TGCAGCGTGAGGACAGGCGCGGACTATGGCTACACCTTC.

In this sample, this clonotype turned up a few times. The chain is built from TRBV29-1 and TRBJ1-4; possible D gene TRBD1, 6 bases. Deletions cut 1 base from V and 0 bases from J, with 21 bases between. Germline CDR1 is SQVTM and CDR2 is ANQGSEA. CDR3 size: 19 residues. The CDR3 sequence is CSVEVGAYSGVATNEKLFF. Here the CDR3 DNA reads TGCAGCGTTGAAGTGGGGGCTTACTCCGGGGTGGCAACTAATGAAAAACTGTTTTTT. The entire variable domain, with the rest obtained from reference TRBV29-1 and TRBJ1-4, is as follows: SAVISQKPSRDICQRGTSLTIQCQVDSQVTMMFWYRQQPGQSLTLIATANQGSEATYESGFVIDKFPISRPNLTFSTLTVSNMSPEDSSIYLCSVEVGAYSGVATNEKLFFGSGTQLSVL.

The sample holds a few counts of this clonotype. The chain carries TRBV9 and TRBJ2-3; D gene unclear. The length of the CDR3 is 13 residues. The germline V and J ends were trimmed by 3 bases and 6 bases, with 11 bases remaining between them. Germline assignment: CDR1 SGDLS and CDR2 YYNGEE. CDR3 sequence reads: CASSAVPWDTQYF. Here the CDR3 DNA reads TGTGCCAGCAGCGCCGTCCCCTGGGATACGCAGTATTTT. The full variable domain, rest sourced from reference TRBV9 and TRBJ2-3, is DSGVTQTPKHLITATGQRVTLRCSPRSGDLSVYWYQQSLDQGLQFLIQYYNGEERAKGNILERFSAQQFPDLHSELNLSSLELGDSALYFCASSAVPWDTQYFGPGTRLTVL.

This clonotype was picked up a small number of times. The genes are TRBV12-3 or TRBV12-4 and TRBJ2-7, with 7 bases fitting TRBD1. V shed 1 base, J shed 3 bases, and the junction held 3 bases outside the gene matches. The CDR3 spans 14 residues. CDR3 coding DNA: TGTGCCAGCAGTTTAGGAGGGGGCGGCTACGAGCAGTACTTC. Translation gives CASSLGGGGYEQYF.

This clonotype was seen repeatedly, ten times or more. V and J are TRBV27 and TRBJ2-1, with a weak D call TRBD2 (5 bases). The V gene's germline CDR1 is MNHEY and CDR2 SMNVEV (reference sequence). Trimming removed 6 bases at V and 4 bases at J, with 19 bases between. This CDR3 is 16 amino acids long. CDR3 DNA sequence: TGTGCCAGCAGCGGACTTACTAGTGGAGAGTACAATGAGCAGTTCTTC. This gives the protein CASSGLTSGEYNEQFF.

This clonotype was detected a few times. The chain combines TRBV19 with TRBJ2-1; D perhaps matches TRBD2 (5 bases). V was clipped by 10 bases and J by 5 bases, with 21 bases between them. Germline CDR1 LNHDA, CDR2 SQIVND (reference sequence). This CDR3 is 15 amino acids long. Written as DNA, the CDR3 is TGTGCCACCTGTCCAGGACTGGAAAAAAACAATGAGCAGTTCTTC. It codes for CATCPGLEKNNEQFF.

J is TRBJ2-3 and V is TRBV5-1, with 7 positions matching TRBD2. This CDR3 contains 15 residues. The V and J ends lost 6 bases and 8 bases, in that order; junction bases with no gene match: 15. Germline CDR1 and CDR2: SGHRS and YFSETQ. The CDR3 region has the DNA TGCGCCAGCACCCAAATCGGGGGTCCGGGAGGTACGCAGTATTTT. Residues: CASTQIGGPGGTQYF.

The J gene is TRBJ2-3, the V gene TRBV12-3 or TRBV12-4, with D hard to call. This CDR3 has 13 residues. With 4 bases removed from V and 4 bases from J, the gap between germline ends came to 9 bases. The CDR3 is CASSSYPSDTQYF. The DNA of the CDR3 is TGTGCCAGCAGTTCCTATCCTTCAGATACGCAGTATTTT.

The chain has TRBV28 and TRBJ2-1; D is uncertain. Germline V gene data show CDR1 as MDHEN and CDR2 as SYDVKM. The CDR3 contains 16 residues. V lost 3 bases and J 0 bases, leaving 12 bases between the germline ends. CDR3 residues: CASSFPGSGSYNEQFF. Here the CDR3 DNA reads TGTGCCAGCAGTTTCCCCGGTTCGGGCTCCTACAATGAGCAGTTCTTC.

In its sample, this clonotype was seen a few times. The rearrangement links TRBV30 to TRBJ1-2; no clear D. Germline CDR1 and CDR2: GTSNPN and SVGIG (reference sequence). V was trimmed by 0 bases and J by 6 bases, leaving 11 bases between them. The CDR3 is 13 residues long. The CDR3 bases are TGTGCCTGGAGTGTACTTATTCAGGATGGCTACACCTTC. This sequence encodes CAWSVLIQDGYTF.

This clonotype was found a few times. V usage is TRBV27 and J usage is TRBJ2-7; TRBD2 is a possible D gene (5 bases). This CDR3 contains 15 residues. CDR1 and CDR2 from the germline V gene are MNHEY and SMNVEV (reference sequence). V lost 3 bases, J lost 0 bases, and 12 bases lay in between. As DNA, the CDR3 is TGTGCCAGCAGTTTCAGCGGTTCCAACTCCTACGAGCAGTACTTC. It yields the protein CASSFSGSNSYEQYF.

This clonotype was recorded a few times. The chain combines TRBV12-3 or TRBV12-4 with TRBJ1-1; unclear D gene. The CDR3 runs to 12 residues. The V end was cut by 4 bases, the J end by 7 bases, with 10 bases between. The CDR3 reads CASSSYSLEAFF. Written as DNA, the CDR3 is TGTGCCAGCAGTTCTTATTCCCTTGAAGCTTTCTTT.